This entry lists 32 T cell receptor beta chains sequenced from one sample in a study of Ad26.COV2.S vaccination and SARS-CoV-2 variants. This sample's treatment: over 15 received Ad26.COV2.S at low or high dose, single or two shots; about 5 received placebo; per-sample allocation not given. The samples were gathered on day 63 after the first injection of vaccine or placebo. Method: immunoSEQ multiplex PCR; TCRdb's copy keeps in-frame clones and lacks some. The sample has fewer than 400,000 clones, almost 90% seen once; the top ten hold about 5%. The sample was peripheral blood, taken in a trial of Ad26.COV2.S vaccine versus placebo. These receptors originate from a person between 18 and 59 years old who received the Ad26.COV2.S COVID-19 vaccine or a placebo.

CDR3 coding DNA: TGTGCCAGCAGCTCGACTAGCGGGGGAAGCACAGATACGCAGTATTTT. Its protein product is CASSSTSGGSTDTQYF. The genes are TRBV5-5 and TRBJ2-3; TRBD2 matches at 12 bases. J lost 0 bases, V lost 3 bases, and 2 bases had no gene match. The CDR3 extends over 16 amino acids. The germline CDR1 and CDR2 sequences are SGHKS and YYEKEE (reference sequence).

J is TRBJ2-7 and V is TRBV11-3; D ambiguous. The CDR3 is made up of 13 amino acids. Germline assignment: CDR1 SGHNT and CDR2 YENEEA. CDR3 DNA: TGTGCCAGCAGCTTTTCGGCGTTACTAACCCCGGACGTC. This encodes CASSFSALLTPDV.

The chain carries TRBV18 and TRBJ1-6; TRBD1 matches 9 bases. This CDR3 is 15 amino acids long. Unmatched junction bases numbered 6, after V lost 3 bases and J lost 9 bases. CDR1 is KGHSH and CDR2 is LQKENI in the germline V gene. In nucleotides, the CDR3 is TGTGCCAGCTCACCCCCCGGACAGGGGACTTCACCCCTCCACTTT. Translating it yields CASSPPGQGTSPLHF.

This sequence joins TRBV29-1 and TRBJ2-1; 12 nucleotides match TRBD2. The CDR3 covers 16 residues. The V gene end was trimmed by 7 bases and the J gene end by 0 bases; junction bases not matched to a gene: 7. Germline assignment: CDR1 SQVTM and CDR2 ANQGSEA. This chain's CDR3 is CSALAGGISSYNEQFF. CDR3 bases: TGCAGCGCCCTAGCGGGAGGGATCAGCTCCTACAATGAGCAGTTCTTC.

The chain is built from TRBV27 and TRBJ2-2; D is possibly TRBD2 (5 bases). Trimming took 2 bases from V and 5 from J, leaving 9 bases between them. From germline, CDR1 is MNHEY and CDR2 SMNVEV (reference sequence). The CDR3 covers 14 residues. The CDR3 region is CASSLILGTGELFF. The CDR3, as DNA: TGTGCCAGCAGTTTAATACTAGGAACCGGGGAGCTGTTTTTT.

The J gene is TRBJ1-6, the V gene TRBV6-4; 11 positions agree with TRBD1. The CDR3 is 15 amino acids. Germline V gene sequence: CDR1 MRHNA, CDR2 SNTAGT. The V segment lost 2 bases and the J segment 6 bases; nucleotides outside the gene matches: 0. The CDR3 DNA reads TGTGCCAGCAGTGACGGACAGGGGGCTAATTCACCCCTCCACTTT. Its translation is CASSDGQGANSPLHF.

The genes are TRBV7-3 and TRBJ2-3, with D perhaps TRBD2 (5 bases). CDR3 length equals 13 residues. The germline gives CDR1 SGHTA, CDR2 FQGTGA. V gave up 2 bases and J gave up 6 bases, with 9 bases separating them. CDR3 DNA: TGTGCCAGCAGCTTAGAGGGCGATGATACGCAGTATTTT. Amino acids: CASSLEGDDTQYF.

The V call is TRBV5-1, the J call TRBJ2-5; D unclear. Germline CDR1 is SGHRS and CDR2 is YFSETQ. The CDR3 totals 13 residues. V lost 0 bases and J 3 bases, leaving 6 bases between the germline ends. Written as DNA, the CDR3 is TGCGCCAGCAGCTTGGTTTCAGAAGAGACCCAGTACTTC. Protein product: CASSLVSEETQYF.

This clone was counted a few times. The chain couples TRBV12-3 or TRBV12-4 to TRBJ1-2; 9 bases line up with TRBD1. The V segment lost 10 bases and the J segment 2 bases; nucleotides outside the gene matches: 5. This CDR3 comprises 13 residues. The CDR3 nucleotides read TGTGCCATCACGGGACAGGGAAACTATGGCTACACCTTC. It translates to CAITGQGNYGYTF.

V usage is TRBV5-1 and J usage is TRBJ1-1; D call uncertain. CDR3 length: 13 residues. The V end lost 1 base, the J end lost 5 bases, and 9 bases lay between the germline ends. Germline CDR1 is SGHRS and CDR2 is YFSETQ. This CDR3 reads CASSLYGLTEAFF. CDR3 nucleotide sequence: TGCGCCAGCAGCTTGTACGGTCTAACTGAAGCTTTCTTT.

The chain links TRBV6-2 or TRBV6-3 to TRBJ2-7; tentative D call: TRBD2 (6 bases). V lost 5 bases and J 0 bases, leaving 14 bases between the germline ends. CDR3 length: 15 residues. Germline assignment: CDR1 MNHEY and CDR2 SVGEGT. CDR3 amino acids: CASSARLGGSYEQYV. As DNA, the CDR3 is TGTGCCAGCAGTGCAAGACTGGGAGGCTCCTACGAGCAGTACGTC.

Comments on this clone: Other DNA sequences in the same sample also yield this CDR3. CDR3 in DNA: TGTGCCAGCAGTTTTACAACCGGGGAGCTGTTTTTT. Translated, it gives CASSFTTGELFF. The V gene is TRBV27, the J gene TRBJ2-2; D uncertain. Trimming stripped 3 bases from V and 5 bases from J, with 4 bases between. CDR1 is MNHEY, CDR2 SMNVEV, per germline (reference sequence). CDR3 length: 12 residues.

The V and J genes are TRBV7-8 and TRBJ2-7; D uncertain. Germline V gives CDR1 SGHVS, CDR2 FQNEAQ. The CDR3 has 13 amino acids. V was shortened by 5 bases and J by 6 bases, with 14 bases between the two germline ends. The CDR3 nucleotides are TGTGCCAGCAGCCCGCGTCGTAGCACCGAGCAGTACGTC. Its protein is CASSPRRSTEQYV.

V usage is TRBV11-2 and J usage is TRBJ1-1; D uncertain. This CDR3 spans 14 amino acids. Trimming cost V 5 bases and J 4 bases, with 14 bases left between them. Per the germline V gene, CDR1 is SGHAT and CDR2 is FQNNGV. The CDR3 DNA sequence: TGTGCCAGCAGCCCCCTGGGTAATCCCACTGAAGCTTTCTTT. Protein product: CASSPLGNPTEAFF.

V and J are TRBV7-9 and TRBJ2-1; D is uncertain. CDR1 is SEHNR, CDR2 FQNEAQ, per germline (reference sequence). The CDR3 contains 10 residues. Trimming removed 11 bases from V and 8 bases from J, with 10 bases in between. The CDR3 here is CAGGRDEQFF. The CDR3 nucleotides read TGTGCCGGTGGTAGGGATGAGCAGTTCTTC.

The rearrangement joins TRBV5-5 to TRBJ1-2; 7 bases are a match to TRBD1. There are 15 residues in the CDR3. Germline V lookup: CDR1 SGHKS, CDR2 YYEKEE (reference sequence). V was clipped by 2 bases and J by 4 bases; unmatched bases: 8. The CDR3 coding sequence is TGTGCCAGCAGCTTCGGTACCGGGACAGCCTATGGCTACACCTTC. This encodes CASSFGTGTAYGYTF. Supplemented by reference TRBV5-5 and TRBJ1-2, the full variable domain reads DAGVTQSPTHLIKTRGQQVTLRCSPISGHKSVSWYQQVLGQGPQFIFQYYEKEERGRGNFPDRFSARQFPNYSSELNVNALLLGDSALYLCASSFGTGTAYGYTFGSGTRLTVV.

The chain links TRBV6-2 or TRBV6-3 to TRBJ1-2; no reliable D call. The CDR3 runs to 12 residues. V lost 3 bases to trimming and J lost 2 bases, with 4 bases between them. Germline CDR1 is MNHEY and CDR2 is SVGEGT. The DNA for the CDR3 is TGTGCCAGCAGTTATTTGAACTATGGCTACACCTTC. It codes for CASSYLNYGYTF.

V and J are TRBV19 and TRBJ2-5, with 14 bases that match TRBD2. V shed 9 bases and J 3 bases; nucleotides not matched to a gene: 12. Germline V gene data show CDR1 as LNHDA and CDR2 as SQIVND (reference sequence). The CDR3 is 17 residues long. The CDR3 region has the DNA TGTGCCAGCAGCTTCCCGCCGACTAGCGGGAGGGAAGAGACCCAGTACTTC. Translating gives CASSFPPTSGREETQYF.

This chain links TRBV6-1 with TRBJ1-6, with D unclear. Germline values: CDR1 MNHNS, CDR2 SASEGT. V lost 2 bases and J 0 bases, leaving 26 bases between the germline ends. The length of the CDR3 is 22 residues. CDR3: CASSERARTRGYLSSYNSPLHF. For the CDR3, the DNA is TGTGCCAGCAGTGAACGGGCCAGAACACGCGGATACCTCAGCTCCTATAATTCACCCCTCCACTTT.

Here the CDR3 DNA reads TGCGCCAGCAGCTTGAGAACAGATAGCACAGATACGCAGTATTTT. Translating gives CASSLRTDSTDTQYF. The chain joins TRBV5-1 to TRBJ2-3; unclear D gene. The V gene lost 1 base and the J gene lost 0 bases, with 9 bases spanning the gap. Germline assignment: CDR1 SGHRS and CDR2 YFSETQ. This CDR3 comprises 15 residues.

The chain recombines TRBV4-1 with TRBJ2-5; no clear D. The CDR3 is 16 residues long. Trimming pared 0 bases from V and 4 bases from J, leaving 15 bases between. Germline CDR1 MGHRA, CDR2 YSYEKL. For the CDR3, the DNA is TGCGCCAGCAGCCAAGATCGTTTGGGTATCTCAGAGACCCAGTACTTC. This translates into CASSQDRLGISETQYF.

The chain combines TRBV12-3 or TRBV12-4 with TRBJ2-7, with D possibly matching TRBD2 (5 bases). V was clipped by 2 bases and J by 6 bases, with 8 bases between them. The CDR3 sequence is 12 residues long. The CDR3 loop reads CASSLSSGEQYF. In nucleotides, the CDR3 is TGTGCCAGCAGTTTATCCAGCGGCGAGCAGTACTTC.

Details on this clone: This specimen includes other DNA sequences encoding the same CDR3. The CDR3 DNA sequence: TGTGCCAGCAGCTTAGGCGGGGGAGGCAATCAGCCCCAGCATTTT. Encoded protein: CASSLGGGGNQPQHF. V is TRBV7-2 and J is TRBJ1-5; D possibly corresponds to TRBD1 (5 bases). Per the germline V gene, CDR1 is SGHTA and CDR2 is FQGNSA. The CDR3 covers 15 residues. V lost 1 base, J lost 2 bases, and 9 bases lay in between.

Here the CDR3 reads CASSRYGGNTEAFF. In DNA, the CDR3 is TGTGCCAGCTCCCGATACGGGGGGAACACTGAAGCTTTCTTT. V usage is TRBV7-9 and J usage is TRBJ1-1, with a tentative D call TRBD1 (5 bases). This CDR3 contains 14 residues. V gave up 8 bases and J gave up 1 base, with 14 bases separating them. Germline V gives CDR1 SEHNR, CDR2 FQNEAQ (reference sequence).

The chain carries TRBV5-1 and TRBJ2-5; TRBD2 is a possible D gene (5 bases). This CDR3 region has 15 residues. Germline CDR1 is SGHRS and CDR2 is YFSETQ. V was shortened by 1 base and J by 3 bases, with 13 bases between the two germline ends. CDR3 residues: CASSLRLTGEETQYF. CDR3 DNA sequence: TGCGCCAGCAGCTTGAGATTAACCGGGGAAGAGACCCAGTACTTC.

V usage is TRBV30 and J usage is TRBJ1-1; no definite D call. CDR3 size: 12 residues. V lost 0 bases to trimming and J lost 1 base, with 3 bases between them. CDR1 and CDR2 from the germline V gene are GTSNPN and SVGIG (reference sequence). The DNA of the CDR3 is TGTGCCTGGAGTGTATGGAACACTGAAGCTTTCTTT. This codes for CAWSVWNTEAFF. Combining the CDR3 with reference TRBV30 and TRBJ1-1 gives the whole variable domain SQTIHQWPATLVQPVGSPLSLECTVEGTSNPNLYWYRQAAGRGLQLLFYSVGIGQISSEVPQNLSASRPQDRQFILSSKKLLLSDSGFYLCAWSVWNTEAFFGQGTRLTVV.

The chain carries TRBV14 and TRBJ2-1; a weak D match, TRBD2 (6 bases). The CDR3 spans 16 residues. The V and J ends lost 2 bases and 0 bases respectively, with 11 bases between them. Germline loops: CDR1 SGHDN, CDR2 FVKESK. The CDR3 DNA reads as TGTGCCAGCAGCCAATGGATAGCGGTCTCCTACAATGAGCAGTTCTTC. As protein: CASSQWIAVSYNEQFF.

A remark on this clone: In the same sample, other DNA sequences code for this CDR3. The V call is TRBV12-3 or TRBV12-4, the J call TRBJ1-1; D is unclear. V gave up 2 bases and J gave up 0 bases, with 4 bases separating them. The CDR3 is 13 residues long. The CDR3 region has the DNA TGTGCCAGCAGTTTAACGGTGAACACTGAAGCTTTCTTT. Translating it yields CASSLTVNTEAFF.

This chain connects TRBV20-1 to TRBJ2-7; D is uncertain. V was clipped by 3 bases and J by 4 bases, with 16 bases between them. Germline V CDR1 and CDR2: DFQATT, SNEGSKA (reference sequence). The CDR3 has 14 residues. The CDR3 DNA sequence: TGCAGTGCTAGTCCCAGACTGCTATTATACGAGCAGTACTTC. Translation gives CSASPRLLLYEQYF.

The V and J genes are TRBV30 and TRBJ2-1; 7 nucleotides align to TRBD1. Unmatched junction bases numbered 5, after V lost 5 bases and J lost 4 bases. This CDR3 is 13 amino acids long. Germline CDR1 is GTSNPN and CDR2 is SVGIG (reference sequence). The CDR3 spells CAWDRARYNEQFF. The CDR3 bases are TGTGCCTGGGACAGGGCGAGATACAATGAGCAGTTCTTC.

The chain recombines TRBV27 with TRBJ2-1; TRBD2 matches at 7 bases. The CDR3 contains 14 residues. Germline CDR1 and CDR2: MNHEY and SMNVEV (reference sequence). The V gene end was trimmed by 4 bases and the J gene end by 6 bases; junction bases not matched to a gene: 6. In DNA form, the CDR3 reads TGTGCCAGCAGTTCCCGACTAGCTGGCAATGAGCAGTTCTTC. It translates to CASSSRLAGNEQFF.

The chain carries TRBV5-6 and TRBJ2-7, with D maybe TRBD2 (6 bases). Germline CDR1 SGHDT, CDR2 YYEEEE. V was cut by 1 base and J by 4 bases, with 12 bases left in between. This CDR3 spans 14 amino acids. CDR3 loop: CASSLLNGGYEQYF. In DNA form, the CDR3 reads TGTGCCAGCAGCTTGTTGAACGGGGGATACGAGCAGTACTTC. The full variable domain, rest sourced from reference TRBV5-6 and TRBJ2-7, is DAGVTQSPTHLIKTRGQQVTLRCSPKSGHDTVSWYQQALGQGPQFIFQYYEEEERQRGNFPDRFSGHQFPNYSSELNVNALLLGDSALYLCASSLLNGGYEQYFGPGTRLTVT.